Listed below are T cell receptor beta chains from one sample, sequenced in a study of regulatory T cells. This table comes from immunoSEQ multiplex PCR, and its TCRdb copy is limited to in-frame clones, with some not included. The data contain tens of thousands of clones, around nine tenths of them seen just once; the ten biggest clones take up approximately 1.3%. Sequencing was done on a sample of conventional CD4+ T cells sorted from blood. Receptors originate from a child under 18 with CD3G deficiency. Both conserved end residues are part of each CDR3. D genes are given only for firm matches. The size entry is marked missing in some rows and otherwise reads once, few, many or a size class.

NA	TRBD2	TRBV6-1	CASSRDYSTDTQYF
NA	NA	TRBV6-1	CASSAQASYEQYF
NA	TRBD1	TRBV6-5	CASSLRRGQQAVQYF
NA	NA	TRBV28	CASSSGGLGANTEAFF
NA	TRBD1	TRBV5-1	CASSRGQGAPGANVLTF
NA	TRBD2	TRBV28	CASSSSPTSGASYEQYF
few	TRBD2	TRBV28	CASSRTSGYTDTQYF
few	NA	TRBV6-1	CASSVQGDTQYF
once	NA	TRBV5-1	CASSLRADWPGELFF
NA	NA	TRBV20-1	CSASMNTEAFF
NA	NA	TRBV6-1	CASSEKVGGYTF
NA	NA	TRBV28	CASRGLQIGETQYF
NA	NA	TRBV28	CASSRADTQYF
NA	NA	TRBV28	CATAGPLNTEAFF
NA	NA	TRBV28	CASSLTGAYEQYF
few	TRBD1	TRBV5-1	CASSLGDRASEQYF
NA	NA	TRBV7-9	CASSLGRGIDEQYF
NA	TRBD1	TRBV28	CASSPPGTGVDIQYF
NA	TRBD1	TRBV6-1	CASSFDRGQDGYTF
NA	NA	TRBV7-6	CASSLGAGLEQYF
NA	NA	TRBV11-2	CASSLGQGGYTGELFF
NA	TRBD1	TRBV28	CASRGQGLGNTIYF
NA	TRBD1	TRBV11-2	CASSLTGVGTGELFF
NA	NA	TRBV18	CASSPSRGTGELFF
NA	NA	TRBV7-9	CASSKHDTEAFF
few	NA	TRBV28	CASRPWMGYEQYF
NA	NA	TRBV20-1	CSARGHNEQFF
NA	NA	TRBV7-9	CASSLGETRGYTF
NA	TRBD1	TRBV5-1	CASSLDAGGDEQYF
once	NA	TRBV20-1	CSGEVNTEAFF
NA	TRBD1	TRBV6-5	CASSYRDSASYEQYF
NA	NA	TRBV11-2	CASSPSPGAEQYF
NA	NA	TRBV7-9	CASSSRLEGRKETQYF
NA	NA	TRBV7-9	CASSQQEKETQYF
NA	TRBD1	TRBV7-8	CASSLGTGAYEQYF
NA	NA	TRBV11-2	CASSLYGGSSGANVLTF
NA	TRBD1	TRBV5-1	CASSRQGPEGTGELFF
once	NA	TRBV7-9	CASSLGGRETQYF
NA	NA	TRBV10-3	CAISEEGWDEQYF
NA	TRBD1	TRBV7-9	CASSLGQGSGDTQYF
NA	NA	TRBV28	CASSLSGRGGYEQYF